This TCR beta chain was sequenced during a study of memory CD4+ T cells and cytomegalovirus serostatus. The CDR3 is 17 residues long. The trim removed 4 bases at V and 8 bases at J, leaving 16 bases unmatched. From germline, CDR1 is SGHTA and CDR2 FQGTGA. Produced via immunoSEQ multiplex PCR; TCRdb's table is partial and in-frame only. The sample has about 100,000 clones, roughly 80% seen once. Single viable CD3+CD4+CD8-CD45RO+ cells were sorted as the memory CD4+ T cells. The sample consisted of memory CD4+ T cells from blood. The V call is TRBV7-3, the J call TRBJ2-1; 8 nucleotides match TRBD2. The receptor was isolated from an adult in good health and CMV-seropositive. The CDR3 spells CASSYGPGRALVDEQFF. The CDR3 DNA is TGTGCCAGCAGCTACGGCCCCGGGAGGGCCCTCGTGGATGAGCAGTTCTTC. Full variable domain (rest looked up from reference TRBV7-3 and TRBJ2-1): GAGVSQTPSNKVTEKGKYVELRCDPISGHTALYWYRQSLGQGPEFLIYFQGTGAADDSGLPNDRFFAVRPEGSVSTLKIQRTERGDSAVYLCASSYGPGRALVDEQFFGPGTRLTVL.